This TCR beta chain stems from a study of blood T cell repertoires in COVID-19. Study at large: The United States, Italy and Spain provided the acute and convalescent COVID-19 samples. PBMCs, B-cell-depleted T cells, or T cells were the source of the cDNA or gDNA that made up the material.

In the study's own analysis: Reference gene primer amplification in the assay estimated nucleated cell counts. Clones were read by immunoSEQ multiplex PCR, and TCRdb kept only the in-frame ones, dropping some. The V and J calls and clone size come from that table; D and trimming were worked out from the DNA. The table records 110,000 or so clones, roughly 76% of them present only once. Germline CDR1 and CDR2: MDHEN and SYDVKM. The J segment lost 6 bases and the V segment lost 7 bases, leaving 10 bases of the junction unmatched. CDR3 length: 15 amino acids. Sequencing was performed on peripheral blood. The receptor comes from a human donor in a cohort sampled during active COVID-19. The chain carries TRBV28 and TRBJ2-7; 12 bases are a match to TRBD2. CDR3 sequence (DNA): TGTGCCAGCATCAATGCGCTAGCGGGAGGGGTCGAGCAGTACTTC. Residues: CASINALAGGVEQYF.